The 15 T cell receptor beta chains listed next were all sequenced from one sample in a study of cytomegalovirus exposure and HLA in healthy donors. With 60 Vbeta and 13 Jbeta primers, the PCR was carried out. Produced via immunoSEQ multiplex PCR; TCRdb's table is partial and in-frame only. The sample has 99,000 or so clones; roughly 70% are singletons. Sample: PBMCs. The receptors derive from a man aged 40-49 years in good health and CMV-seronegative.

The genes are TRBV4-1 and TRBJ1-1; D is possibly TRBD1 (5 bases). V was cut by 3 bases and J by 11 bases, with 25 bases left in between. Germline CDR1 reads MGHRA; CDR2 reads YSYEKL. This CDR3 spans 16 amino acids. For the CDR3, the DNA is TGCGCCAGCAGCCATGTCGGACGGACACGGGAGTCCTCGGCTTTCTTT. As protein: CASSHVGRTRESSAFF.

The rearrangement uses TRBV30 and TRBJ2-7, with a possible D match to TRBD2 (5 bases). The CDR3 has 16 residues. The V and J ends lost 2 bases and 1 base respectively, with 18 bases between them. Per the germline V gene, CDR1 is GTSNPN and CDR2 is SVGIG (reference sequence). CDR3 protein: CAWSTWNLRVSYEQYF. As DNA, the CDR3 is TGTGCCTGGAGTACCTGGAATTTGCGGGTATCCTACGAGCAGTACTTC.

This chain connects TRBV6-5 to TRBJ1-2; tentatively, D is TRBD1 (6 bases). Trimming left V 1 base short and J 3 bases short, with 15 bases between. CDR1 is MNHEY and CDR2 is SVGAGI in the germline V gene. The CDR3 has 16 amino acids. CDR3 DNA: TGTGCCAGCAGTTACTTGGGTCTCTCAGGGGACTATGGCTACACCTTC. Translating it yields CASSYLGLSGDYGYTF.

The V and J genes are TRBV6-5 and TRBJ2-7; 11 bases map to TRBD2. The CDR3 totals 15 residues. Germline V gene data show CDR1 as MNHEY and CDR2 as SVGAGI. Losses at the gene ends were 6 bases for V and 2 bases for J; bases not matched to a gene: 6. The CDR3 sequence is CASSRGTSGTYEQYF. The CDR3 DNA sequence: TGTGCCAGCAGCCGGGGGACTAGCGGCACCTACGAGCAGTACTTC.

This chain connects TRBV7-9 to TRBJ1-2; the D is unclear. This CDR3 spans 13 amino acids. Between the trimmed V and J ends, which lost 5 bases and 7 bases, there was a span of 14 bases. CDR1 and CDR2 (germline): SEHNR, FQNEAQ (reference sequence). In nucleotides, the CDR3 is TGTGCCAGCAGCCCCGAACGAGTGTTTGGCTACACCTTC. This translates into CASSPERVFGYTF.

Points on this clone: Other nucleotide sequences from this sample produce the same CDR3. The J gene is TRBJ2-7, the V gene TRBV5-1; 13 bases align to TRBD2. V was clipped by 0 bases and J by 4 bases; unmatched bases: 4. The CDR3 extends over 16 amino acids. CDR1 and CDR2 from the germline V gene are SGHRS and YFSETQ. The CDR3 DNA is TGCGCCAGCAGCTTGGGACTAGCGGGGGGAAATTACGAGCAGTACTTC. Protein: CASSLGLAGGNYEQYF.

The chain has TRBV29-1 and TRBJ1-1; unclear D gene. CDR1 SQVTM and CDR2 ANQGSEA come from the germline V gene. V gave up 4 bases and J gave up 0 bases, with 6 bases separating them. The CDR3 totals 12 residues. In DNA form, the CDR3 reads TGCAGCGTTGGAAGCATGAACACTGAAGCTTTCTTT. Translation: CSVGSMNTEAFF.

This chain links TRBV11-2 with TRBJ1-1; 9 bases map to TRBD1. The length of the CDR3 is 15 residues. Looked up from germline, CDR1 is SGHAT and CDR2 is FQNNGV. The ends lost 5 bases at V and 4 bases at J; junction bases unmatched: 8. The CDR3 here is CASSIRTGVSTEAFF. As DNA, the CDR3 is TGTGCCAGCAGCATAAGGACAGGGGTCTCCACTGAAGCTTTCTTT.

This chain connects TRBV2 to TRBJ2-1; TRBD2 matches at 7 bases. V was pared by 4 bases and J by 3 bases, with 3 bases of the junction left unmatched. Germline V gene sequence: CDR1 SNHLY, CDR2 FYNNEI. CDR3 length: 14 residues. The CDR3 DNA sequence: TGTGCCAGCAGTGGACTAGCAGTCTACAATGAGCAGTTCTTC. Its translation is CASSGLAVYNEQFF.

At least ten counts were recorded for this clone. The V gene is TRBV6-5, the J gene TRBJ2-1, with 12 bases fitting TRBD2. Germline-derived CDR1 and CDR2 are MNHEY and SVGAGI. Losses at the gene ends were 7 bases for V and 3 bases for J; bases not matched to a gene: 4. The CDR3 length is 15 residues. CDR3 protein: CASNSLAGGYNEQFF. As DNA, the CDR3 is TGTGCCAGCAACTCACTAGCGGGGGGCTACAATGAGCAGTTCTTC.

The V gene is TRBV4-1, the J gene TRBJ2-2; a possible D gene is TRBD2 (6 bases). Trimming pared 3 bases from V and 4 bases from J, leaving 21 bases between. CDR3 length equals 18 residues. CDR1 is MGHRA, CDR2 YSYEKL, per germline. The CDR3 sequence is CASSHPGASRRPTGELFF. CDR3 nucleotide sequence: TGCGCCAGCAGCCACCCGGGAGCTAGCCGGAGACCCACCGGGGAGCTGTTTTTT.

The chain joins TRBV5-1 to TRBJ2-3; the match to TRBD2 covers 8 bases. The CDR3 covers 17 residues. Germline assignment: CDR1 SGHRS and CDR2 YFSETQ. Germline trimming cut 5 bases from V and 4 bases from J; bases unmatched to any gene: 15. The CDR3 DNA follows: TGCGCCAGCAGATACCACGGGACGGGAGGGCCCCCAGATACGCAGTATTTT. Its translation: CASRYHGTGGPPDTQYF. The full variable domain, rest sourced from reference TRBV5-1 and TRBJ2-3, is KAGVTQTPRYLIKTRGQQVTLSCSPISGHRSVSWYQQTPGQGLQFLFEYFSETQRNKGNFPGRFSGRQFSNSRSEMNVSTLELGDSALYLCASRYHGTGGPPDTQYFGPGTRLTVL.

This clone was seen only once. V is TRBV18 and J is TRBJ1-4, with a weak D call TRBD1 (6 bases). This CDR3 is 14 amino acids long. In germline, CDR1 is KGHSH, CDR2 LQKENI. V lost 5 bases to trimming and J lost 7 bases, with 14 bases between them. The CDR3 spells CASSETGMSEKLFF. In DNA form, the CDR3 reads TGTGCCAGCTCAGAAACAGGGATGAGTGAAAAACTGTTTTTT.

The CDR3 loop is CASSLYPRGQGNGYTF. The CDR3 bases are TGTGCCAGCAGCTTATACCCCCGAGGACAGGGGAATGGCTACACCTTC. This sequence joins TRBV7-2 and TRBJ1-2; the match to TRBD1 covers 9 bases. CDR3 length equals 16 residues. The germline V gene encodes CDR1 SGHTA and CDR2 FQGNSA. V gave up 2 bases and J gave up 6 bases; unmatched junction bases: 10. Drawing the rest from reference TRBV7-2 and TRBJ1-2, the complete variable domain is GAGVSQSPSNKVTEKGKDVELRCDPISGHTALYWYRQSLGQGLEFLIYFQGNSAPDKSGLPSDRFSAERTGGSVSTLTIQRTQQEDSAVYLCASSLYPRGQGNGYTFGSGTRLTVV.

V gene TRBV6-5 combines with J gene TRBJ1-4; the match to TRBD1 covers 8 bases. The CDR3 has 14 amino acids. Germline V lookup: CDR1 MNHEY, CDR2 SVGAGI. The V gene end was trimmed by 6 bases and the J gene end by 5 bases; junction bases not matched to a gene: 5. CDR3: CASRGTGRNEKLFF. Written as DNA, the CDR3 is TGTGCCAGCAGAGGGACAGGCAGAAATGAAAAACTGTTTTTT.